Listed here are 26 T cell receptor beta chains from one sample, sequenced in a study of blood T cell repertoires in COVID-19. Profiling relied on immunoSEQ multiplex PCR, and the TCRdb table lists in-frame clones only, not all of them. The table records about 270,000 clones, approximately 77% of them present only once. The sample consisted of peripheral blood. The receptors were gathered from a woman aged 18-29 years with acute or convalescent COVID-19.

V and J are TRBV2 and TRBJ2-7, with 8 bases fitting TRBD2. Germline-derived CDR1 and CDR2 are SNHLY and FYNNEI. This CDR3 comprises 15 residues. Losses at the gene ends were 11 bases for V and 3 bases for J; bases not matched to a gene: 15. CDR3 loop: CAGRLGLGIIYEQYF. The DNA for the CDR3 is TGTGCCGGGAGACTGGGACTAGGAATCATCTACGAGCAGTACTTC.

This chain uses TRBV4-3 with TRBJ2-3; 11 bases agree with TRBD2. The CDR3 has 16 amino acids. Germline values: CDR1 LGHNA, CDR2 YSLEER. With 1 base clipped from V and 4 bases from J, the junction kept 4 bases outside the gene matches. In DNA form, the CDR3 reads TGCGCCAGCAGCCAAGGGGTAGCGGGAGGGGCAGATACGCAGTATTTT. It specifies CASSQGVAGGADTQYF.

V usage is TRBV7-8 and J usage is TRBJ1-5; 7 bases align to TRBD1. The V gene end was trimmed by 4 bases and the J gene end by 5 bases; junction bases not matched to a gene: 5. The germline V gene has CDR1 SGHVS and CDR2 FQNEAQ. The CDR3 runs to 14 residues. The DNA of the CDR3 is TGTGCCAGCAGCTCGACAGGGTTGGATCAGCCCCAGCATTTT. It specifies CASSSTGLDQPQHF.

The CDR3 DNA reads TGTGCCAGCAGCGTAGGACAGGGGGCGGACTACTCCTACAATGAGCAGTTCTTC. Translated, it gives CASSVGQGADYSYNEQFF. This chain joins TRBV9 and TRBJ2-1; 10 nucleotides align to TRBD1. Germline V gene data show CDR1 as SGDLS and CDR2 as YYNGEE. The V segment lost 0 bases and the J segment 0 bases; nucleotides outside the gene matches: 6. There are 18 residues in the CDR3. Combining the CDR3 with reference TRBV9 and TRBJ2-1 gives the whole variable domain DSGVTQTPKHLITATGQRVTLRCSPRSGDLSVYWYQQSLDQGLQFLIQYYNGEERAKGNILERFSAQQFPDLHSELNLSSLELGDSALYFCASSVGQGADYSYNEQFFGPGTRLTVL.

The gene calls are TRBV5-6 and TRBJ1-5; TRBD1 matches at 7 bases. CDR3 length: 15 amino acids. The germline V gene encodes CDR1 SGHDT and CDR2 YYEEEE. The ends lost 2 bases at V and 5 bases at J; junction bases unmatched: 7. Written as DNA, the CDR3 is TGTGCCAGCAGCTTCGGAACAGGGGCCCATCAGCCCCAGCATTTT. It codes for CASSFGTGAHQPQHF.

A single count supports this clone. The chain couples TRBV5-4 to TRBJ2-3, with 9 bases lining up with TRBD2. Unmatched junction bases numbered 9, after V lost 3 bases and J lost 1 base. This CDR3 is built from 17 residues. The germline V gene encodes CDR1 SGHNT and CDR2 YYREEE (reference sequence). Here the CDR3 reads CASSSQAGLAGTDTQYF. The DNA for the CDR3 is TGTGCCAGCAGCTCCCAAGCGGGACTAGCAGGCACAGATACGCAGTATTTT.

V and J are TRBV28 and TRBJ2-1, with 8 bases aligning to TRBD2. J gave up 8 bases and V 7 bases, and 13 bases lay outside the gene matches. The CDR3 is made up of 15 amino acids. In germline, CDR1 is MDHEN, CDR2 SYDVKM. DNA for the CDR3: TGTGCCAGCACCCTGGGCGGGGGGCCGGGGGATGAGCAGTTCTTC. It is translated as CASTLGGGPGDEQFF.

The chain uses TRBV19 and TRBJ2-7, with D perhaps TRBD2 (6 bases). The CDR3 totals 15 residues. Germline assignment: CDR1 LNHDA and CDR2 SQIVND (reference sequence). V gave up 5 bases and J gave up 3 bases, with 17 bases separating them. The CDR3 DNA reads TGTGCCAGTAGTTATCGGGGGTTTGTCATCTACGAGCAGTACTTC. It is translated as CASSYRGFVIYEQYF.

V gene TRBV4-3 combines with J gene TRBJ2-7; D possibly corresponds to TRBD2 (7 bases). V dropped 0 bases and J dropped 4 bases, with 16 bases sitting between them. From germline, CDR1 is LGHNA and CDR2 YSLEER. The CDR3 is made up of 16 amino acids. DNA of the CDR3: TGCGCCAGCAGCCAAGATTATCGGGGGGCAAGTTACGAGCAGTACTTC. As protein: CASSQDYRGASYEQYF.

The chain joins TRBV19 to TRBJ1-1, with 8 bases fitting TRBD1. Germline CDR1 reads LNHDA; CDR2 reads SQIVND (reference sequence). The junction had 11 bases not matched to a gene; V was cut back by 6 bases and J by 8 bases. The CDR3 runs 14 residues. CDR3: CASSPSGGGREAFF. The CDR3 DNA reads as TGTGCCAGTAGCCCGTCAGGGGGCGGCAGGGAAGCTTTCTTT.

The chain carries TRBV6-6 and TRBJ1-3; D may be TRBD1 (5 bases). The CDR3 runs to 15 residues. CDR1 and CDR2 (germline): MNHNY, SVGAGI (reference sequence). V shed 0 bases and J shed 2 bases, with 8 bases lying between them. The DNA for the CDR3 is TGTGCCAGCAGTTACTCGAAAGGGGCTGGAAACACCATATATTTT. This sequence encodes CASSYSKGAGNTIYF.

The genes are TRBV5-5 and TRBJ2-1; 8 bases fit TRBD2. The CDR3 has 13 residues. Trimming at V came to 1 base and at J to 12 bases, leaving 6 bases not matched to a gene. In germline, CDR1 is SGHKS, CDR2 YYEKEE (reference sequence). The CDR3 DNA reads TGTGCCAGCAGCTTGCAGCGGGAGACTCCGCAGTTCTTC. Translating it yields CASSLQRETPQFF.

In its sample, this clone was seen once. The V gene is TRBV27, the J gene TRBJ2-7, with D possibly matching TRBD2 (6 bases). This CDR3 has 15 residues. Germline V CDR1 and CDR2: MNHEY, SMNVEV (reference sequence). V dropped 6 bases and J dropped 3 bases, with 18 bases sitting between them. The CDR3 DNA sequence: TGTGCCAGCAGCCACAAGGGACTCCAGGGCTACGAGCAGTACTTC. Translation: CASSHKGLQGYEQYF.

This clone was seen a handful of times. The rearrangement uses TRBV19 and TRBJ1-5; D might be TRBD1 (5 bases). Germline V gene data show CDR1 as LNHDA and CDR2 as SQIVND (reference sequence). This CDR3 spans 15 amino acids. With 6 bases removed from V and 4 bases from J, the gap between germline ends came to 16 bases. The CDR3: CASSDPREANQPQHF. The CDR3, as DNA: TGTGCCAGTAGCGACCCCAGGGAAGCAAATCAGCCCCAGCATTTT.

The V and J genes are TRBV9 and TRBJ2-2; 13 positions match TRBD2. The CDR3 covers 16 residues. Germline CDR1 reads SGDLS; CDR2 reads YYNGEE. Trimming removed 0 bases from V and 5 bases from J; junction bases left unmatched: 1. The CDR3 nucleotides read TGTGCCAGCAGCGTAGTGGGACTAGCGGGAACCGGGGAGCTGTTTTTT. The encoded protein is CASSVVGLAGTGELFF. Full variable domain (missing parts from reference TRBV9 and TRBJ2-2): DSGVTQTPKHLITATGQRVTLRCSPRSGDLSVYWYQQSLDQGLQFLIQYYNGEERAKGNILERFSAQQFPDLHSELNLSSLELGDSALYFCASSVVGLAGTGELFFGEGSRLTVL.

This clone has only a few counts. The chain has TRBV3-1 (or the pseudogene TRBV3-2) and TRBJ1-4, with 7 bases matching TRBD1. The CDR3 extends over 15 amino acids. Germline CDR1 and CDR2: LGHDT and YNNKEL (reference sequence). Germline trimming cut 7 bases from V and 2 bases from J; bases unmatched to any gene: 7. CDR3 DNA: TGTGCCAGCATCGATACAGGGGATACTAATGAAAAACTGTTTTTT. As protein: CASIDTGDTNEKLFF.

The V and J genes are TRBV5-1 and TRBJ1-1; D is possibly TRBD1 (5 bases). Trimming removed 3 bases at V and 2 bases at J, with 11 bases between. The CDR3 has 14 residues. CDR1 is SGHRS and CDR2 is YFSETQ in the germline V gene. DNA for the CDR3: TGCGCCAGCAGCTGGCGGGGGGGAAACACTGAAGCTTTCTTT. This sequence encodes CASSWRGGNTEAFF.

The rearrangement joins TRBV7-9 to TRBJ1-4, with TRBD1 as a possible D gene (5 bases). CDR3 length: 13 residues. Trimming removed 7 bases at V and 6 bases at J, with 12 bases between. Germline assignment: CDR1 SEHNR and CDR2 FQNEAQ (reference sequence). This chain's CDR3 is CASTAREDEKLFF. The CDR3 nucleotides are TGTGCCAGCACGGCCAGGGAAGATGAAAAACTGTTTTTT. The variable domain in full, completed from reference TRBV7-9 and TRBJ1-4, reads DTGVSQNPRHKITKRGQNVTFRCDPISEHNRLYWYRQTLGQGPEFLTYFQNEAQLEKSRLLSDRFSAERPKGSFSTLEIQRTEQGDSAMYLCASTAREDEKLFFGSGTQLSVL.

The rearrangement links TRBV6-6 to TRBJ2-2, with D maybe TRBD2 (5 bases). Germline CDR1 reads MNHNY; CDR2 reads SVGAGI (reference sequence). V gave up 5 bases and J gave up 4 bases, with 8 bases separating them. The CDR3 is 13 residues long. The CDR3 region has the DNA TGTGCCAGCAGTCCGGGGATCACCGGGGAGCTGTTTTTT. Translated: CASSPGITGELFF.

This chain links TRBV6-5 with TRBJ1-1, with TRBD1 matching 7 bases. Germline V lookup: CDR1 MNHEY, CDR2 SVGAGI. Trimming removed 6 bases from V and 7 bases from J; junction bases left unmatched: 2. The CDR3 has 11 amino acids. The CDR3 loop is CASRTGFEAFF. The CDR3 bases are TGTGCCAGCAGGACAGGGTTTGAAGCTTTCTTT.

The rearrangement joins TRBV11-3 to TRBJ2-7; tentative D call: TRBD2 (5 bases). V dropped 2 bases and J dropped 6 bases, with 8 bases sitting between them. This CDR3 has 12 residues. Germline-derived CDR1 and CDR2 are SGHNT and YENEEA. In nucleotides, the CDR3 is TGTGCCAGCAGCTTATCCGCGGGCGAGCAGTACTTC. Translated: CASSLSAGEQYF.

V is TRBV6-4 and J is TRBJ2-3, with TRBD1 matching 7 bases. Trimming at V came to 5 bases and at J to 5 bases, leaving 7 bases not matched to a gene. CDR3 length equals 14 residues. Germline V lookup: CDR1 MRHNA, CDR2 SNTAGT. The CDR3 sequence: CASSSGTVVDTQYF. The CDR3 DNA follows: TGTGCCAGCAGTTCCGGGACAGTGGTAGATACGCAGTATTTT.

V and J are TRBV7-2 and TRBJ2-1; 12 nucleotides agree with TRBD2. This CDR3 is built from 16 residues. The J segment lost 8 bases and the V segment lost 5 bases, leaving 10 bases of the junction unmatched. Germline V gene lookup returns CDR1 SGHTA and CDR2 FQGNSA. CDR3 sequence (DNA): TGTGCCAGCAGCACGGGCGGACTAGCGGGATCCCATGAGCAGTTCTTC. It is translated as CASSTGGLAGSHEQFF. Drawing the rest from reference TRBV7-2 and TRBJ2-1, the complete variable domain is GAGVSQSPSNKVTEKGKDVELRCDPISGHTALYWYRQSLGQGLEFLIYFQGNSAPDKSGLPSDRFSAERTGGSVSTLTIQRTQQEDSAVYLCASSTGGLAGSHEQFFGPGTRLTVL.

V and J are TRBV28 and TRBJ2-1; D ambiguous. Germline V gene sequence: CDR1 MDHEN, CDR2 SYDVKM. There are 13 residues in the CDR3. The V end lost 6 bases, the J end lost 7 bases, and 13 bases lay between the germline ends. CDR3 sequence: CASSRGAENEQFF. CDR3 DNA: TGTGCCAGCAGCCGCGGTGCGGAGAATGAGCAGTTCTTC. Complete variable domain (other parts from reference TRBV28 and TRBJ2-1): DVKVTQSSRYLVKRTGEKVFLECVQDMDHENMFWYRQDPGLGLRLIYFSYDVKMKEKGDIPEGYSVSREKKERFSLILESASTNQTSMYLCASSRGAENEQFFGPGTRLTVL.

This rearrangement joins TRBV28 to TRBJ1-3; D not certain. Trimming shortened V by 7 bases and J by 3 bases, and 7 bases separated the two germline ends. The length of the CDR3 is 12 residues. Per the germline V gene, CDR1 is MDHEN and CDR2 is SYDVKM. The CDR3 DNA reads as TGTGCCAGCACTAACCTTGGAAACACCATATATTTT. Protein: CASTNLGNTIYF. The full variable domain, completed using reference TRBV28 and TRBJ1-3, is DVKVTQSSRYLVKRTGEKVFLECVQDMDHENMFWYRQDPGLGLRLIYFSYDVKMKEKGDIPEGYSVSREKKERFSLILESASTNQTSMYLCASTNLGNTIYFGEGSWLTVV.

V and J are TRBV6-1 and TRBJ2-3; tentative D call: TRBD1 (6 bases). This CDR3 contains 16 residues. CDR1 and CDR2 (germline): MNHNS, SASEGT. The V and J ends lost 2 bases and 10 bases respectively, with 22 bases between them. CDR3 sequence reads: CASSERQDPSVESQYF. In nucleotides, the CDR3 is TGTGCCAGCAGTGAACGACAGGACCCCTCCGTTGAGTCGCAGTATTTT.